This T cell receptor beta chain emerged from a study of T cell changes during pregnancy in multiple sclerosis. The assay was immunoSEQ multiplex PCR, and TCRdb's table has in-frame clones only and misses some. This table has around 100,000 clones, about 90% appearing once. After removal of 2 bases from V and 5 bases from J, the junction contained 2 bases not matched to a gene. CDR3 length equals 15 residues. From germline, CDR1 is SEHNR and CDR2 FQNEAQ (reference sequence). The source is a female donor with multiple sclerosis, enrolled in a pregnancy study. The chain is built from TRBV7-9 and TRBJ2-3; 12 bases agree with TRBD2. Material: peripheral blood, obtained in the second trimester of pregnancy. CDR3 residues: CASSLQLAGGDTQYF. The DNA for the CDR3 is TGTGCCAGCAGCTTACAACTAGCGGGAGGAGATACGCAGTATTTT. Full variable domain (remainder filled in from reference TRBV7-9 and TRBJ2-3): DTGVSQNPRHKITKRGQNVTFRCDPISEHNRLYWYRQTLGQGPEFLTYFQNEAQLEKSRLLSDRFSAERPKGSFSTLEIQRTEQGDSAMYLCASSLQLAGGDTQYFGPGTRLTVL.